Presented here are 11 T cell receptor beta chains from one specimen sequenced in a study of T cell clonality in common variable immunodeficiency. Profiling relied on immunoSEQ multiplex PCR, and the TCRdb table lists in-frame clones only, not all of them. Singletons are absent from the sample, which has about 41,000 clones. The specimen sequenced was peripheral blood mononuclear cells. These receptors all stem from a person aged 18 to 75 in good health.

This clone was seen ten or more times. The observed sequence ends 3 residues before the CDR3 terminus, with the missing tail filled in from the germline J gene. The chain joins TRBV15 to TRBJ2-7, with TRBD2 matching over 12 bases. From germline, CDR1 is LNHNV and CDR2 YYDKDF (reference sequence). The length of the CDR3 is 14 residues. V was clipped by 4 bases and J by 3 bases; unmatched bases: 1. The covered CDR3 bases are TGTGCCACCAGCAAGACTAGCGGGGGCTACGAG. Its protein is CATSKTSGGYE. The entire CDR3 protein reads CATSKTSGGYEQYF.

This clone has only a few counts. With the read ending 3 residues before the CDR3 end, the germline J gene is used to fill in that end. The genes are TRBV20-1 and TRBJ1-3; D uncertain. Germline CDR1 and CDR2: DFQATT and SNEGSKA (reference sequence). The CDR3 is 15 amino acids. The V end lost 0 bases, the J end lost 0 bases, and 9 bases lay between the germline ends. The sequenced part of the CDR3 DNA is TGCAGTGCTAGAGACTCAGTGTCCTCTGGAAACACC. This encodes CSARDSVSSGNT. The full CDR3 protein reads CSARDSVSSGNTIYF.

This clone was picked up many times. The CDR3 spells CATSDSSASSYNEQFF. The DNA read from the CDR3 is TGTGCCACCAGTGATTCTAGCGCAAGCTCCTACAATGAG. This rearrangement joins TRBV24-1 to TRBJ2-1; D might be TRBD2 (6 bases). The CDR3 goes on 3 residues after the read ends, and that part is filled in from the germline J gene. CDR3 length: 16 amino acids. V dropped 2 bases and J dropped 0 bases, with 10 bases sitting between them. The germline V gene encodes CDR1 KGHDR and CDR2 SFDVKD.

There are a few counts of this clone. The CDR3 sequence: CASSAGQPTGELFF. CDR3 DNA, as far as it was read: TGTGCCAGCAGCGCGGGACAGCCCACCGGGGAG. The V call is TRBV5-5, the J call TRBJ2-2, with TRBD1 as a possible D gene (7 bases). The sequenced fragment ends 3 residues before the CDR3 boundary, so the rest is inferred from the germline J gene. The CDR3 totals 14 residues. Germline V gene sequence: CDR1 SGHKS, CDR2 YYEKEE (reference sequence). Deletions cut 4 bases from V and 4 bases from J, with 11 bases between.

In this sample, this clone turned up many times. The read ends 3 residues before the CDR3 terminus; that terminus is restored from the germline J gene. V usage is TRBV28 and J usage is TRBJ2-7, with D unresolved. Between the trimmed V and J ends, which lost 6 bases and 6 bases, there was a span of 9 bases. Germline V gives CDR1 MDHEN, CDR2 SYDVKM. There are 11 residues in the CDR3. The CDR3 sequence is CASSFSREQYF. Partial CDR3 DNA: TGTGCCAGCAGCTTCTCCCGCGAG.

Worth noting for this clone: Possible read error: a much larger clone is one base away. The missing CDR3 end, 3 residues past where the read stops, is filled in from the germline J gene. The rearrangement joins TRBV18 to TRBJ2-2; D is perhaps TRBD1 (6 bases). The CDR3 consists of 13 residues. Germline-derived CDR1 and CDR2 are KGHSH and LQKENI. The DNA read from the CDR3 is TGTGCCAGCTCACCGTTCAGGGGAAATGAG. This encodes CASSPFRGNE. The full CDR3 reads CASSPFRGNELFF.

This clone has a handful of counts. The read is 3 residues too short to cover the CDR3 end, so that end is filled in from the germline J gene. The V gene is TRBV2, the J gene TRBJ2-4; weak D call: TRBD1 (6 bases). Germline V lookup: CDR1 SNHLY, CDR2 FYNNEI. CDR3 length: 14 amino acids. The CDR3 region is CASSTGQPYYGQYF. CDR3 bases read: TGTGCCAGCAGTACCGGACAGCCTTACTATGGT.

Many counts were recorded for this clone. The DNA ends 3 residues before the CDR3 does, and the rest of the CDR3 is filled in from the germline J gene. J is TRBJ2-1 and V is TRBV7-3; 9 bases agree with TRBD1. Germline CDR1 SGHTA, CDR2 FQGTGA. Trimming at V came to 3 bases and at J to 7 bases, leaving 10 bases not matched to a gene. There are 16 residues in the CDR3. CDR3 DNA, as far as it was read: TGTGCCAGCAGCTTCACCGGGACAGGGTTTTTTAATGAG. It specifies CASSFTGTGFFNE. The full CDR3 reads CASSFTGTGFFNEQFF.

This clone was recorded at least ten times. At one of its ends the junction is not consistent with the germline gene, which may arise from a read error. This CDR3 is CASSQDLSRGTYEQYF. Partial CDR3 DNA: TGCGCCAGCAGCCAAGATCTCTCCAGGGGGACCTACGAG. The chain uses TRBV4-2 and TRBJ2-7, with 7 bases aligning to TRBD1. The CDR3 is cut off 3 residues early in the read; its end comes from the germline J gene. The CDR3 loop spans 16 amino acids. The germline V gene encodes CDR1 LGHNA and CDR2 YNFKEQ.

This clone was seen many times. The CDR3 extends 3 residues past the end of the read, so its final part is completed from the germline J gene. The V gene is TRBV29-1, the J gene TRBJ2-5; no reliable D call. Deletions cut 3 bases from V and 5 bases from J, with 4 bases between. This CDR3 has 10 amino acids. Germline CDR1 is SQVTM and CDR2 is ANQGSEA. This CDR3 reads CSVDRETQYF. Partial CDR3 DNA: TGCAGCGTTGACAGGGAGACC. Combining the CDR3 with reference TRBV29-1 and TRBJ2-5 gives the whole variable domain SAVISQKPSRDICQRGTSLTIQCQVDSQVTMMFWYRQQPGQSLTLIATANQGSEATYESGFVIDKFPISRPNLTFSTLTVSNMSPEDSSIYLCSVDRETQYFGPGTRLLVL.

This clone was counted many times. The junction and the germline gene differ at one end; a read error may be behind it. The read ends 3 residues early relative to the CDR3; the germline J gene fills the gap. The rearrangement joins TRBV4-2 to TRBJ2-7; no clear D gene. The CDR3 extends over 14 amino acids. The germline CDR1 and CDR2 sequences are LGHNA and YNFKEQ. CDR3 DNA, as far as it was read: TGCGCCAGCAGCCGAACAGTAGGTCCCTACGAG. Protein sequence: CASSRTVGPYE. The complete CDR3 sequence is CASSRTVGPYEQYF.